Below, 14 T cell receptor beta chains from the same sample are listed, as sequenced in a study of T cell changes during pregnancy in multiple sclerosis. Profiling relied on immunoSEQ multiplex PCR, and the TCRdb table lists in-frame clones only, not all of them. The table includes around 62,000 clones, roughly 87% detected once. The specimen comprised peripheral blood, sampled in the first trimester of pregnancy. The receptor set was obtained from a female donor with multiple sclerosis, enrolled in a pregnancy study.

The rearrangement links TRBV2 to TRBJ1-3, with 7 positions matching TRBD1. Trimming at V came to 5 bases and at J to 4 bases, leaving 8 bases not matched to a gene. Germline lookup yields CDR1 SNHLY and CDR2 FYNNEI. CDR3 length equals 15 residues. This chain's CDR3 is CASSPLTGVGNTIYF. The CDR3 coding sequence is TGTGCCAGCAGTCCTCTTACAGGGGTCGGAAACACCATATATTTT.

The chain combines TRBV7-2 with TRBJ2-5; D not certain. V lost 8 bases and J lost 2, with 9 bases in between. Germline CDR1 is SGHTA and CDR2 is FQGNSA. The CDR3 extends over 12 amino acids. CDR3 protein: CASGGFQETQYF. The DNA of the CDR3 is TGTGCCAGCGGCGGCTTTCAAGAGACCCAGTACTTC.

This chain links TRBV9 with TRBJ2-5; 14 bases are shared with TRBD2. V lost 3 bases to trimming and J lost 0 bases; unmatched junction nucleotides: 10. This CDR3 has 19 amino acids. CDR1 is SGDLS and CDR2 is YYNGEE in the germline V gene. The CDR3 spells CASSGGTSGRSGYQETQYF. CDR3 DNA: TGTGCCAGCAGCGGCGGGACTAGCGGGAGAAGTGGGTACCAAGAGACCCAGTACTTC.

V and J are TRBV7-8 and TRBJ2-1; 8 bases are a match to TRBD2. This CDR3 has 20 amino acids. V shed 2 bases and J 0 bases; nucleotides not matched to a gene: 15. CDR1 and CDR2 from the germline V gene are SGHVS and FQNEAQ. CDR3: CASSLPTQAGVLGSYNEQFF. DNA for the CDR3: TGTGCCAGCAGCTTACCGACGCAAGCGGGAGTTTTGGGCTCCTACAATGAGCAGTTCTTC.

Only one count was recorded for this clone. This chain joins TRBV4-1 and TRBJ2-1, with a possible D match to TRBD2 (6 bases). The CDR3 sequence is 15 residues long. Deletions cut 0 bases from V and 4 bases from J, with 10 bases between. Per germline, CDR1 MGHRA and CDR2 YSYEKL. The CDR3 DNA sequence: TGCGCCAGCAGCCAAGATCGACTAGTTTACAATGAGCAGTTCTTC. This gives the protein CASSQDRLVYNEQFF.

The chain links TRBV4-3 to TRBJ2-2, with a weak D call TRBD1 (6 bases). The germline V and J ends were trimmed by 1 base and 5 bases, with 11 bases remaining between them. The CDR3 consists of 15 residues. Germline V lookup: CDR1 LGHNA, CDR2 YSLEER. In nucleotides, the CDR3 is TGCGCCAGCAGCCAAGTAGCAGGGGCAACCGGGGAGCTGTTTTTT. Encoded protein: CASSQVAGATGELFF.

CDR3 nucleotides: TGTGCCTGGAGTGTGCAGGGGTTGAGCGGCTACACCTTC. Its translation: CAWSVQGLSGYTF. The V gene is TRBV30, the J gene TRBJ1-2; D may be TRBD1 (6 bases). This CDR3 has 13 residues. Trimming stripped 0 bases from V and 8 bases from J, with 13 bases between. The germline CDR1 and CDR2 sequences are GTSNPN and SVGIG (reference sequence).

The CDR3 DNA sequence: TGTGCCAGCAGTTTCGGCAGAGGTCAGCCCCAGCATTTT. It encodes CASSFGRGQPQHF. This chain links TRBV27 with TRBJ1-5; no definite D call. Germline assignment: CDR1 MNHEY and CDR2 SMNVEV (reference sequence). CDR3 length: 13 amino acids. The V end lost 3 bases, the J end lost 6 bases, and 9 bases lay between the germline ends.

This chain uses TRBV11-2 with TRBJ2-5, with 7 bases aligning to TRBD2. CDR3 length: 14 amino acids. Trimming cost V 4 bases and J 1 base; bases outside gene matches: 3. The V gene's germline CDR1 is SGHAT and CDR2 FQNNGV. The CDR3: CASSWAGVQETQYF. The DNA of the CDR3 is TGTGCCAGCAGCTGGGCGGGGGTCCAAGAGACCCAGTACTTC.

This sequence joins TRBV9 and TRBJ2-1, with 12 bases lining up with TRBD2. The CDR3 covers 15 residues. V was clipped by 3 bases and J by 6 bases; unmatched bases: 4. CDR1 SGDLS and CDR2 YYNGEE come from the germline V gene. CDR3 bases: TGTGCCAGCAGCGGAGGACTAGCGGGGTGCAATGAGCAGTTCTTC. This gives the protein CASSGGLAGCNEQFF. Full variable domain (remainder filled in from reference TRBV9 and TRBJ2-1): DSGVTQTPKHLITATGQRVTLRCSPRSGDLSVYWYQQSLDQGLQFLIQYYNGEERAKGNILERFSAQQFPDLHSELNLSSLELGDSALYFCASSGGLAGCNEQFFGPGTRLTVL.

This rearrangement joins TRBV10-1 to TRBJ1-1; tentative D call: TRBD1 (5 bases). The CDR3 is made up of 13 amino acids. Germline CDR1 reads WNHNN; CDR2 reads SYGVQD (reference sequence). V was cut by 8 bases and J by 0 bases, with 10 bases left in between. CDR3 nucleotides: TGCGCCAGCGGGCGGGGGATGAACACTGAAGCTTTCTTT. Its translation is CASGRGMNTEAFF.

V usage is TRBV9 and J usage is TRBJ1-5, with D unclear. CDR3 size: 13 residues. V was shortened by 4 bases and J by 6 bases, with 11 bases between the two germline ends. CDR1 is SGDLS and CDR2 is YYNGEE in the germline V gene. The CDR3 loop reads CASSPRDGQPQHF. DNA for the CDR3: TGTGCCAGCAGCCCCCGAGATGGTCAGCCCCAGCATTTT.

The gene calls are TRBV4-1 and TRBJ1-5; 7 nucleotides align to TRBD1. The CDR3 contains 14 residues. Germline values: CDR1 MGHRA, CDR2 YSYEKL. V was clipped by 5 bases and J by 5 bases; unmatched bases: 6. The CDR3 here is CASSSGQVDQPQHF. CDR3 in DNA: TGCGCCAGCAGCTCTGGACAGGTGGATCAGCCCCAGCATTTT.

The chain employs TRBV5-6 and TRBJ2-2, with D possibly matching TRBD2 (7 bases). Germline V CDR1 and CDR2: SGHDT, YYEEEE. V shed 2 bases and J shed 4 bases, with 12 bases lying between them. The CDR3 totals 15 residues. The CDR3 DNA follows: TGTGCCAGCAGCTTACAGGGAGGGGGCACCGGGGAGCTGTTTTTT. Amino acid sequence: CASSLQGGGTGELFF.